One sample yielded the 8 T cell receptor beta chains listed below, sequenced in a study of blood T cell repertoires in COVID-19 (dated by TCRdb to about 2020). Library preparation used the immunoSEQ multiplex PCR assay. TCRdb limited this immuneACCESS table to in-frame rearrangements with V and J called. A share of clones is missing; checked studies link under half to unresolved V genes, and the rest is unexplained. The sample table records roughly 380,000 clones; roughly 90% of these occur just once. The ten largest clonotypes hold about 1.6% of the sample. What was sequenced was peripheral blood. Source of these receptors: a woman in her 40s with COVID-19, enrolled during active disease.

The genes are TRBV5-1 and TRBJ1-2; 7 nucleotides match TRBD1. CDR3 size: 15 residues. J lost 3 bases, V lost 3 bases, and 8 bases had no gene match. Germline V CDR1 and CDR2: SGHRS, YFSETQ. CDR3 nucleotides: TGCGCCAGCAGCTCGCCGGAGGGGGCGGACTATGGCTACACCTTC. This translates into CASSSPEGADYGYTF.

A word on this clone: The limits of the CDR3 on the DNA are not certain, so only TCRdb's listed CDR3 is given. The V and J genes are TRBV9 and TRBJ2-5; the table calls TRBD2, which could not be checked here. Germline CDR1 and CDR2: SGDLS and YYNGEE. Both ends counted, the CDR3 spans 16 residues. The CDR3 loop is CASSVGSGTSGRTTNF.

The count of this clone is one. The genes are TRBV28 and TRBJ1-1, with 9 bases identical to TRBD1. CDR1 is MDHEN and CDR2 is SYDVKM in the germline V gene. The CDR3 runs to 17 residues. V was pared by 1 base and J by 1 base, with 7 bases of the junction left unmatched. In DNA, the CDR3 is TGTGCCAGCAGTTTATTAACAGGGGGCGCGAGGAACACTGAAGCTTTCTTT. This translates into CASSLLTGGARNTEAFF.

The CDR3 nucleotides are TGTGCCAGCAGCAAAGCGCTAAAGACAGGGCCCTTTAACTATGGCTACACCTTC. Its protein is CASSKALKTGPFNYGYTF. The rearrangement links TRBV21-1 to TRBJ1-2; the DNA was not compared with TRBD1, the D call given in the table. TRBV21-1 is shown as a pseudogene. The CDR3 loop spans 18 amino acids.

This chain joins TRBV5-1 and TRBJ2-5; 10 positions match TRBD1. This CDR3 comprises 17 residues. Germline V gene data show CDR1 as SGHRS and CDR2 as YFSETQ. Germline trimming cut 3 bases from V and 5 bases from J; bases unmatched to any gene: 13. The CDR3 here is CASSSQKTGGAGETQYF. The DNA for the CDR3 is TGCGCCAGCAGCTCCCAAAAGACAGGGGGCGCGGGGGAGACCCAGTACTTC.

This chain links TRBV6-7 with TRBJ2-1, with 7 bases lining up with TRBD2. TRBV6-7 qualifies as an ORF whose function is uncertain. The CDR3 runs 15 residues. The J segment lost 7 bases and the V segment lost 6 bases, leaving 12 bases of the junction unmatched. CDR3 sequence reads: CASSFLSGELNEQFF. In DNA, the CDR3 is TGTGCCAGCAGCTTCCTGAGCGGGGAGCTTAATGAGCAGTTCTTC.

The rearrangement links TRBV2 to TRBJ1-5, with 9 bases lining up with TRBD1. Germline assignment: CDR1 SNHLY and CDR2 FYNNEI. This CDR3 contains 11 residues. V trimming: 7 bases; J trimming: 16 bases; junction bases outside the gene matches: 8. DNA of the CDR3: TGTGCCAGCAAACTACAGGGGGCAAGTCATTTT. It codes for CASKLQGASHF.

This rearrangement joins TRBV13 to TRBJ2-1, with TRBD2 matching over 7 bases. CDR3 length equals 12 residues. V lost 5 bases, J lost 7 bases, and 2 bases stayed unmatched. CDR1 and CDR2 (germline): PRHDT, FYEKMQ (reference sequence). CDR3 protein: CASSPGGNEQFF. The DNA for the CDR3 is TGTGCCAGCAGCCCGGGGGGAAATGAGCAGTTCTTC.